The rows below give T cell receptor beta chains drawn from one sample of a study of T-cell memory formation after mild COVID-19. Via MiXCR, TCRdb re-called the 5' RACE reads, giving one row per CDR3 protein. The sample comprises approximately 500,000 distinct CDR3 sequences, around 25% of which are singletons, and 12% rests with the top ten. The source material was PBMCs or a T cell subset sorted from them (not recorded which). The receptors stem from an adult woman who had mild COVID-19 (a few samples of this study predate the infection). Cell type and time point are not known. CDR3s include the opening cysteine and the closing phenylalanine or tryptophan. The D gene is left open where the match is weak. Clone size is stated in some rows and not others, as once, few, many or a class when expanded.

V,J,size,D,DNA,CDR3
TRBV20-1,TRBJ1-5,many,TRBD1,TGCAGTATGGGGACAGGGGAGCAGCCCCAGCATTTT,CSMGTGEQPQHF
TRBV20-1,TRBJ2-1,few,.,TGCAGTGCTAGAGGTCGGCGGAGGGGCTCCTACAATGAGCAGTTCTTC,CSARGRRRGSYNEQFF
TRBV6-1,TRBJ1-1,.,.,TGTGCCAGCAGGGCCAGGGGTACTGAAGCTTTCTTT,CASRARGTEAFF
TRBV5-6,TRBJ1-1,few,.,TGTGCCAGCAGCCCGGGACGCACGGGGGAGGCTTTCTTT,CASSPGRTGEAFF
TRBV2,TRBJ1-3,.,.,TGTGCCAGCAGTGAAGGGATGACAGTCCGTGGAAACACCATATATTTT,CASSEGMTVRGNTIYF
TRBV4-1,TRBJ2-1,few,.,TGCGCCAGCAGCCTCAGAGGTTGGTGGGGGGAGTACAATGAGCAGTTCTTC,CASSLRGWWGEYNEQFF
TRBV7-9,TRBJ1-4,few,.,TGTGCCAGCAGCTTATTATCTGGCCCTAATGAAAAACTGTTTTTT,CASSLLSGPNEKLFF
TRBV6-5,TRBJ2-3,.,.,TGTGCCAGCAGTTACACCAGAAATACAGATACGCAGTATTTT,CASSYTRNTDTQYF
TRBV7-9,TRBJ1-5,.,.,TGTGCCAGCAGCGACACAGGGTTTCAGCCCCAGCATTTT,CASSDTGFQPQHF
TRBV19,TRBJ1-1,many,.,TGTGCCACCCACGGCACTGAAGCTTTCTTT,CATHGTEAFF
TRBV12-3/TRBV12-4,TRBJ2-5,.,.,TGTGCCAGCAGCTTCTTCGGGCAGGTTGGAGAGACCCAGTACTTC,CASSFFGQVGETQYF
TRBV12-3/TRBV12-4,TRBJ2-1,.,TRBD1,TGTGCCAGCAGTTTATCCGGGACAGGGGTCGGTAACAATGAGCAGTTCTTC,CASSLSGTGVGNNEQFF
TRBV7-2,TRBJ2-7,.,.,TGTGCCAGCAGCCCCCAGGCGGGCGAGCCTTACGAGCAGTACTTC,CASSPQAGEPYEQYF
TRBV5-4,TRBJ2-1,.,TRBD2,TGTGCCAGCACACAAAGCGGGGGGGGCTACAATGAGCAGTTCTTC,CASTQSGGGYNEQFF
TRBV19,TRBJ2-2,many,.,TGTGCCAGTAGTATGGGGGGGGAGCTGTTTTTT,CASSMGGELFF
TRBV5-4,TRBJ2-2,.,TRBD1,TGTGCCAGCAGCTTGGCCAGGGGGCGCACCGGGGAGCTGTTTTTT,CASSLARGRTGELFF
TRBV12-3/TRBV12-4,TRBJ1-4,.,.,TGTGCCAGCAGCGGGGCACCGAAGGGGGAAAAACTGTTTTTT,CASSGAPKGEKLFF
TRBV12-3/TRBV12-4,TRBJ1-2,.,.,TGTGCCAGCAGTTTCGGATCGGGACGAACCTATGGCTACACCTTC,CASSFGSGRTYGYTF
TRBV20-1,TRBJ2-7,.,.,TGCAGTGCTAGGGCGACTTCAAGCTCCTACGAGCAGTACTTC,CSARATSSSYEQYF
TRBV5-1,TRBJ2-1,.,TRBD2,TGCGCCAGCAGCTTGGAGACTAGCGGGAGTCTGAATGAGCAGTTCTTC,CASSLETSGSLNEQFF
TRBV11-2,TRBJ2-3,few,TRBD2,TGTGCCAGCAGCCCACGACTAGCGGGGGCGAGAGATACGCAGTATTTT,CASSPRLAGARDTQYF
TRBV10-3,TRBJ2-7,few,.,TGTGCCATCAGAGAGGGACGGGGGCTCTCCTACGAGCAGTACTTC,CAIREGRGLSYEQYF
TRBV9,TRBJ1-4,few,TRBD1,TGTGCCAGCAGCCCCCGGGACAGCTCTAATGAAAAACTGTTTTTT,CASSPRDSSNEKLFF
TRBV7-9,TRBJ2-3,few,TRBD1,TGTGCCAGCAGCTCGCGGACAGGGCCGCTAGTGGATACGCAGTATTTT,CASSSRTGPLVDTQYF
TRBV7-2,TRBJ2-1,few,.,TGTGCCAGCAGCTTAGCCCGGTATGAGCAGTTCTTC,CASSLARYEQFF
TRBV11-2,TRBJ2-7,.,TRBD1,TGTGCCAGCAGCTTAGGGGGACAGAGGTACGAGCAGTACTTC,CASSLGGQRYEQYF
TRBV10-3,TRBJ2-1,once,TRBD2,TGTGCCATCAGTGAGTCATCTAGCGGGGCAACCAATGAGCAGTTCTTC,CAISESSSGATNEQFF
TRBV29-1,TRBJ2-7,.,.,TGCAGCGCCGGAGGGGGCACCTACGAGCAGTACTTC,CSAGGGTYEQYF
TRBV20-1,TRBJ2-2,.,TRBD2,TGCAGTGCGCCCGGGACTAGCAACACCGGGGAGCTGTTTTTT,CSAPGTSNTGELFF
TRBV6-2/TRBV6-3,TRBJ2-2,many,.,TGTGCCAGCAGTCGGACACCCGCGAACACCGGGGAGCTGTTTTTT,CASSRTPANTGELFF
TRBV9,TRBJ2-3,once,TRBD2,TGTGCCAGCAGCGGGCGCTCTAGAGGGAGGGGAGATACGCAGTATTTT,CASSGRSRGRGDTQYF
TRBV4-2,TRBJ2-7,many,TRBD1,TGTGCCAGCAGCTCAGGGGGCGAGCAGTACTTC,CASSSGGEQYF
TRBV29-1,TRBJ2-7,.,.,TGCAGCGTTGGCGTAGGGTGGGACAACAACGAGCAGTACTTC,CSVGVGWDNNEQYF
TRBV24-1,TRBJ2-1,few,TRBD2,TGTGCCACCAGTGATTTACGGAGCGGGGCCGGTGAGCAGTTCTTC,CATSDLRSGAGEQFF
TRBV7-2,TRBJ2-5,few,.,TGTGCCAGCAGCTTCCGACAGAGTCAAGAGACCCAGTACTTC,CASSFRQSQETQYF
TRBV7-9,TRBJ2-7,few,.,TGTGCCAGCAGCTTTGGTCGGGCCACTTACGAGCAGTACTTC,CASSFGRATYEQYF
TRBV5-1,TRBJ2-7,few,.,TGCGCCAGCAGCTTGAGTGTACAGGGTGGGGACGAGCAGTACTTC,CASSLSVQGGDEQYF
TRBV7-3,TRBJ2-3,.,.,TGTGCCAGCAGCCTCCCCCCGGAGGATACGCAGTATTTT,CASSLPPEDTQYF
TRBV20-1,TRBJ2-1,.,TRBD1,TGCAGTGCTATCTTAACAGGGGGCCGACGGGAGCAGTTCTTC,CSAILTGGRREQFF
TRBV5-6,TRBJ2-3,.,TRBD2,TGTGCCAGCAGCTTGGAAGGACTAGCCCAAGATACGCAGTATTTT,CASSLEGLAQDTQYF
TRBV20-1,TRBJ2-1,few,TRBD1,TGCAGTGCTAGGCGGACAGGCTCCTACAATGAGCAGTTCTTC,CSARRTGSYNEQFF
TRBV18,TRBJ2-1,many,TRBD1,TGTGCCAGCTCACCAGGGACAGGCAATGAGCAGTTCTTC,CASSPGTGNEQFF